This T cell receptor (beta chain) comes out of a study of blood T cell repertoires in COVID-19. In the original analysis: Amplified reference gene primers provided the basis for estimating nucleated cell counts. Repertoires were generated with immunoSEQ multiplex PCR, while TCRdb's copy carries only in-frame clones and drops some. That table furnishes V, J and clone size, whereas the DNA furnished D and trimming. The profile shows about 55,000 clones, more than 70% of them singletons. The V gene end was trimmed by 1 base and the J gene end by 5 bases; junction bases not matched to a gene: 3. Germline V gene lookup returns CDR1 MGHRA and CDR2 YSYEKL. The CDR3 covers 14 residues.

J is TRBJ2-5 and V is TRBV4-1; 8 bases match TRBD1. Sequencing was carried out using peripheral blood. The source is a human donor in a cohort sampled during active COVID-19. CDR3: CASSQVDRVETQYF. The CDR3 nucleotides are TGCGCCAGCAGCCAAGTGGACAGGGTGGAGACCCAGTACTTC.